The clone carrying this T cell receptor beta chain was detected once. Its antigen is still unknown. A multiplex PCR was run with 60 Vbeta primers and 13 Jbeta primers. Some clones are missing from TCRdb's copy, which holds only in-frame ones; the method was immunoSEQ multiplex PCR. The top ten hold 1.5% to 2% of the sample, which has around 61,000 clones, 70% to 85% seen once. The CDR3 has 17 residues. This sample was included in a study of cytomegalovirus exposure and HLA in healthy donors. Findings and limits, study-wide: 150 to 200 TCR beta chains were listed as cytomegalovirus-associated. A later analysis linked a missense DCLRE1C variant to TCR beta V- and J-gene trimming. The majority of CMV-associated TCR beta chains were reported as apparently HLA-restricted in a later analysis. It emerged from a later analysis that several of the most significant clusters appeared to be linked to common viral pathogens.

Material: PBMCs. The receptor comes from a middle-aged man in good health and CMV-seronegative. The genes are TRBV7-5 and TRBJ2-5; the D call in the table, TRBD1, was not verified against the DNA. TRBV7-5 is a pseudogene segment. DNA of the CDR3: TGTGCCAGAAGCCAACAGCATTTACGGGACAGGGGGGAGACCCAGTACTTC. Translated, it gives CARSQQHLRDRGETQYF.